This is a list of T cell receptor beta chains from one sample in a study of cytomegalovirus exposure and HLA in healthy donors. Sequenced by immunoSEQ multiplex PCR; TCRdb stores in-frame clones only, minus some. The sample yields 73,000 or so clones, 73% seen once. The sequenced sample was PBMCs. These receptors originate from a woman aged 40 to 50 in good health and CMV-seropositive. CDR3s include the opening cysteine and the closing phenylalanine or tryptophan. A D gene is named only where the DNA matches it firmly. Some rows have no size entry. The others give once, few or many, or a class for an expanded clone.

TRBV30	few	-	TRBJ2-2	TGTGCCTGGACTTCTGCGAACACCGGGGAGCTGTTTTTT	CAWTSANTGELFF
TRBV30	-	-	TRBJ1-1	TGTGCTTGGAGGCAGGGGACTTTCTTT	CAWRQGTFF
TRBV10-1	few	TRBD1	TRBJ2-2	TGCGCCAGCAGTAACAGGGGGCCCTTGAACACCGGGGAGCTGTTTTTT	CASSNRGPLNTGELFF
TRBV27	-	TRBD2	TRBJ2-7	TGTGCCAGCAGTTTAGGGGGGGAGCACTACGAGCAGTACTTC	CASSLGGEHYEQYF
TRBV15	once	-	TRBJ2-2	TGTGCCACCCGCCACATAGTGACTGGGGAGCTGTTTTTT	CATRHIVTGELFF
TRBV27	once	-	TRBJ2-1	TGTGCCAGCCAGCGGTGGGGGGTGAATGAGCAGTTCTTC	CASQRWGVNEQFF
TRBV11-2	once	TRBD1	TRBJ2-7	TGTGCCAGCAGCCCTATCGGGACAGGGGGCAGTTACGAGCAGTACTTC	CASSPIGTGGSYEQYF
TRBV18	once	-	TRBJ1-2	TGTGCCAGCTCTAACCAAGGAGGCTATCCTAACTATGGCTACACCTTC	CASSNQGGYPNYGYTF
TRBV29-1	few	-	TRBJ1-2	TGCAGCGTTGAGCTTTATGTTCGGGGCTACACCTTC	CSVELYVRGYTF
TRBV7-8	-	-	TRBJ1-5	TGTGCCAGCAGCTTAGGATTCCGGGGGAAAAGCAATCAGCCCCAGCATTTT	CASSLGFRGKSNQPQHF
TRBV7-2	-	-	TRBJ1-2	TGTGCCAGCAGTGTCCAGGGGTCAAATGGCTACACCTTC	CASSVQGSNGYTF